A selection of T cell receptor beta chains follows, all from one sample in a study of T cells after yellow fever vaccination. One entry per CDR3 protein, called by TCRdb with MiXCR from the 5' RACE reads. The sample comprises more than 300,000 distinct CDR3 sequences, about 11% of which are singletons, and about 3% rests with the top ten. The specimen comprised CD4+ T cells sorted from PBMCs, sampled 45 days after the yellow fever booster vaccination. These receptors originate from a man between 18 and 29 years old who received the YFV17D yellow fever vaccine. The CDR3 runs from the conserved cysteine through the conserved F or W. A D gene is named only where the DNA matches it firmly. Rows may omit the clone size; those that give it use once, few, many or a size class.

NA	TRBV6-6	NA	TRBJ2-1	TGTGCCAGCAGCGAAGGCGTCAATGAGCAGTTCTTC	CASSEGVNEQFF
few	TRBV6-2/TRBV6-3	NA	TRBJ2-1	TGTGCCAGCAGTTACCCCCCGGAAACTGAGCAGTTCTTC	CASSYPPETEQFF
NA	TRBV4-3	TRBD2	TRBJ2-7	TGCGCCAGCAGCAAGGGACTAGCGGCATACGAGCAGTACTTC	CASSKGLAAYEQYF
few	TRBV14	TRBD1	TRBJ1-1	TGTGCCAGCAGCCAAGACCGGGGACAGTTCTACACTGAAGCTTTCTTT	CASSQDRGQFYTEAFF
NA	TRBV6-5	NA	TRBJ2-3	TGTGCCAGCAGGCCTATATTTAGCACAGATACGCAGTATTTT	CASRPIFSTDTQYF
few	TRBV12-3/TRBV12-4	NA	TRBJ2-1	TGTGCCAGAACTACCCCCGGACAGTCCTACAATGAGCAGTTCTTC	CARTTPGQSYNEQFF
NA	TRBV24-1	NA	TRBJ1-2	TGTGCCACCAGTGAGTCTCGACATGGCTACACCTTC	CATSESRHGYTF
few	TRBV7-3	TRBD1	TRBJ2-3	TGTGCCAGCAGCTTAGGGACAGGGGGAAGCACAGATACGCAGTATTTT	CASSLGTGGSTDTQYF
many	TRBV5-1	NA	TRBJ2-3	TGCGCCAGCAGCTTGATAGGGCGGGTGGAGGATACGCAGTATTTT	CASSLIGRVEDTQYF
few	TRBV30	TRBD1	TRBJ2-5	TGTGCCTGGAGTGTAGGGACAGGGTCCCTTTGGGAGACCCAGTACTTC	CAWSVGTGSLWETQYF
few	TRBV27	NA	TRBJ1-1	TGTGCCAGCAGTCTAGGACTTTTCACTGAAGCTTTCTTT	CASSLGLFTEAFF
few	TRBV20-1	TRBD2	TRBJ2-2	TGCAGTACCCGGGGGGGGCATGACGGGGAGCTGTTTTTT	CSTRGGHDGELFF
few	TRBV2	NA	TRBJ2-1	TGTGCCAGCAGAGCCTACAGGGACGGGGATGAGCAGTTCTTC	CASRAYRDGDEQFF
few	TRBV5-1	NA	TRBJ1-4	TGCGCCAGCAGCCGAGCCGATAATGAAAAACTGTTTTTT	CASSRADNEKLFF
few	TRBV11-2	NA	TRBJ2-3	TGTGCCAGCAGCTTAAGGGCGACTACAGGCACAGATACGCAGTATTTT	CASSLRATTGTDTQYF
few	TRBV6-6	NA	TRBJ1-2	TGTGCCAGCAGACTCCGGGACACCTTACTCTATGGCTACACCTTC	CASRLRDTLLYGYTF
few	TRBV29-1	TRBD1	TRBJ2-3	TGCAGCGCCCAGACAGGGGATACGCAGTATTTT	CSAQTGDTQYF
NA	TRBV24-1	TRBD1	TRBJ2-7	TGTGCCACCAGTGATTGGACAGGGATCGAGCAGTACTTC	CATSDWTGIEQYF
many	TRBV7-9	NA	TRBJ1-2	TGTGCCAGCAGCCTCAACCGGGGAGGCTACACCTTC	CASSLNRGGYTF
few	TRBV6-5	TRBD1	TRBJ1-1	TGTGCCAGCAGTTACCCTCTACAGGGGACTGAAGCTTTCTTT	CASSYPLQGTEAFF
once	TRBV30	NA	TRBJ2-2	TGTGCCTGGAGTGTAGGGGGGATGGCCGGGGAGCTGTTTTTT	CAWSVGGMAGELFF
NA	TRBV7-2	NA	TRBJ1-1	TGTGCCAGCAGCTTAGCTCCCGTTATGTACACTGAAGCTTTCTTT	CASSLAPVMYTEAFF
NA	TRBV6-2/TRBV6-3	NA	TRBJ1-5	TGTGCCAGCAGTCAACCGGCTGAGCCCCAGCATTTT	CASSQPAEPQHF
once	TRBV7-3	TRBD2	TRBJ2-1	TGTGCCAGCAGCTTGGGACTAGTTGTCGGCAATGAGCAGTTCTTC	CASSLGLVVGNEQFF
many	TRBV12-3/TRBV12-4	NA	TRBJ2-3	TGTGCCAGCAGTTTAAGGGGAGGAACGCAGTATTTT	CASSLRGGTQYF
many	TRBV7-2	NA	TRBJ1-1	TGTGCCAGCAGCTCAGGTTTCATGTACACTGAAGCTTTCTTT	CASSSGFMYTEAFF
once	TRBV7-2	NA	TRBJ1-4	TGTGCCAGCAGCTTCGGAGTGAATGAAAAACTGTTTTTT	CASSFGVNEKLFF
few	TRBV7-2	TRBD1	TRBJ2-1	TGTGCCAGCAGCATTGCCGGGGGACAGGCCTACAATGAGCAGTTCTTC	CASSIAGGQAYNEQFF
few	TRBV9	NA	TRBJ2-6	TGTGCCAGCAGCGTCAGGGGCGCCGGGGCCAACGTCCTGACTTTC	CASSVRGAGANVLTF
NA	TRBV6-5	TRBD1	TRBJ1-2	TGTGCCAGCAGTTTCGCAGGGGGATTGCTGGATCTCGGCTATGGCTACACCTTC	CASSFAGGLLDLGYGYTF
few	TRBV6-5	NA	TRBJ1-1	TGTGCCAGCAGTTACGGAGGGTTCACTTTCTTT	CASSYGGFTFF
few	TRBV4-2	TRBD1	TRBJ2-1	TGTGCCAGCAGCCAAGATCGGACAGGGGACTACAATGAGCAGTTCTTC	CASSQDRTGDYNEQFF
NA	TRBV7-3	TRBD2	TRBJ2-3	TGTGCCAGCAGCTTATACCCCACCCGAGCGGGGGGAAGGTACACAGATACGCAGTATTTT	CASSLYPTRAGGRYTDTQYF
NA	TRBV4-3	NA	TRBJ2-2	TGCGCCAGCAGCCAAGAACGGGGGGCGGGGGTTGAGTCCGGGGAGCTGTTTTTT	CASSQERGAGVESGELFF
NA	TRBV20-1	NA	TRBJ2-5	TGCAGTGCTCCAAACGGACAGAAAGAGACCCAGTACTTC	CSAPNGQKETQYF